The sequence of this T cell receptor beta chain was determined in a study of PD-1 blockade in classical Hodgkin lymphoma. Study results and limitations: Patients who responded completely had about the same baseline diversity as newly diagnosed patients.

Every patient experienced relapse after autologous stem cell transplantation, and brentuximab vedotin exposure varied. Complete response, partial response or progressive disease made up the best responses. To note about this clone: What it recognizes is unknown.

This table comes from immunoSEQ multiplex PCR, and its TCRdb copy is limited to in-frame clones, with some not included. The sample carries roughly 14,000 clones, around 84% recorded once. The TCR sequence derives from a human donor with classical Hodgkin lymphoma. The sequencing used peripheral blood mononuclear cells (PBMCs), collected at baseline.

CDR3: CASSWGQFGYTF. The CDR3, as DNA: TGTGCCAGCAGTTGGGGACAGTTTGGCTACACCTTC. The chain recombines TRBV28 with TRBJ1-2, with TRBD1 matching 7 bases. Looked up from germline, CDR1 is MDHEN and CDR2 is SYDVKM. V was pared by 4 bases and J by 7 bases, with 3 bases of the junction left unmatched. CDR3 size: 12 residues.